What follows are 13 T cell receptor beta chains derived from one specimen sequenced in a study of blood T cells in healthy people across ages. Then a second PCR, running about 6 to 12 cycles, was carried out with a sample-barcoded 5' primer and a J-beta primer mix. TCRdb reanalysed the 5' RACE reads using MiXCR and keeps one entry per CDR3 protein. The sample carries some 760,000 distinct CDR3 sequences, roughly 25% recorded once. The same data also went into a second study, on T cells of mothers and their children.

Sequencing was carried out using blood. These receptors all come from a boy between 10 and 17 years old in good health.

The J gene is TRBJ2-5, the V gene TRBV12-3 or TRBV12-4; 11 bases fit TRBD2. V lost 5 bases to trimming and J lost 1 base; unmatched junction nucleotides: 9. The CDR3 totals 17 residues. The DNA of the CDR3 is TGTGCCAGCAGTCCTAGCGGGGGGACCCAAACCCAAGAGACCCAGTACTTC. Encoded protein: CASSPSGGTQTQETQYF.

V and J are TRBV15 and TRBJ2-5; no clear D gene. V was shortened by 0 bases and J by 1 base, with 6 bases between the two germline ends. Germline V CDR1 and CDR2: LNHNV, YYDKDF (reference sequence). The CDR3 runs to 14 residues. CDR3 amino acids: CATSREWGQETQYF. CDR3 coding DNA: TGTGCCACCAGCAGAGAGTGGGGCCAAGAGACCCAGTACTTC. The variable domain in full, completed from reference TRBV15 and TRBJ2-5, reads DAMVIQNPRYQVTQFGKPVTLSCSQTLNHNVMYWYQQKSSQAPKLLFHYYDKDFNNEADTPDNFQSRRPNTSFCFLDIRSPGLGDTAMYLCATSREWGQETQYFGPGTRLLVL.

This clonotype was detected a few times. V usage is TRBV12-3 or TRBV12-4 and J usage is TRBJ2-5; D may match TRBD1 or TRBD2 (5 bases each). With 8 bases removed from V and 4 bases from J, the gap between germline ends came to 14 bases. The CDR3 consists of 13 residues. CDR3 sequence reads: CASRQGVLETQYF. In DNA form, the CDR3 reads TGTGCCAGCCGTCAGGGAGTACTAGAGACCCAGTACTTC.

In its sample, this clonotype was seen a few times. The chain couples TRBV4-1 to TRBJ1-2; 9 positions match TRBD1. The V segment lost 0 bases and the J segment 2 bases; nucleotides outside the gene matches: 4. This CDR3 region has 16 residues. From germline, CDR1 is MGHRA and CDR2 YSYEKL. Here the CDR3 reads CASSQDRGTGNYGYTF. The CDR3 bases are TGCGCCAGCAGCCAAGATAGGGGGACAGGGAACTATGGCTACACCTTC.

This clonotype turned up a few times. J is TRBJ2-7 and V is TRBV6-5; 7 positions match TRBD1. The CDR3 totals 13 residues. Trimming at V came to 2 bases and at J to 6 bases, leaving 4 bases not matched to a gene. Germline CDR1 is MNHEY and CDR2 is SVGAGI. The CDR3, as DNA: TGTGCCAGCAGTTACGGGAGACAGGGCGAGCAGTACTTC. Its protein product is CASSYGRQGEQYF.

This clonotype was counted a few times. The rearrangement joins TRBV30 to TRBJ1-1; unclear D gene. V lost 4 bases to trimming and J lost 1 base, with 4 bases between them. Germline V CDR1 and CDR2: GTSNPN, SVGIG (reference sequence). The CDR3 totals 11 residues. The DNA of the CDR3 is TGTGCCTGGAACCAGAACACTGAAGCTTTCTTT. Its translation is CAWNQNTEAFF.

This clonotype was counted between two and nine times. One end of the junction varies from germline; a read error may be responsible. The V and J genes are TRBV7-3 and TRBJ2-7; D remains unclear. The CDR3 is made up of 14 amino acids. Germline-derived CDR1 and CDR2 are SGHTA and FQGTGA. DNA of the CDR3: TGTGCCAGCAGCTTACTTAGTGGGCCCTACGAGCAGTGCTTC. Its translation is CASSLLSGPYEQCF.

The chain couples TRBV6-5 to TRBJ2-2; 7 bases fit TRBD2. The CDR3 loop spans 14 amino acids. Trimming removed 6 bases from V and 4 bases from J; junction bases left unmatched: 5. Germline lookup yields CDR1 MNHEY and CDR2 SVGAGI. CDR3 nucleotide sequence: TGTGCCAGCAGGCGACTAGCTCGCACCGGGGAGCTGTTTTTT. The encoded protein is CASRRLARTGELFF.

A few counts support this clonotype. The chain couples TRBV4-3 to TRBJ2-3; 16 bases fit TRBD2. The V and J ends lost 4 bases and 2 bases, in that order; junction bases with no gene match: 6. Germline lookup yields CDR1 LGHNA and CDR2 YSLEER. The CDR3 has 18 residues. The CDR3 spells CASSLGLAGGPITDTQYF. For the CDR3, the DNA is TGCGCCAGCAGCCTGGGACTAGCGGGGGGGCCGATCACAGATACGCAGTATTTT.

This clonotype was picked up a small number of times. J is TRBJ2-2 and V is TRBV29-1; 7 bases are shared with TRBD1. From germline, CDR1 is SQVTM and CDR2 ANQGSEA. The CDR3 spans 16 residues. V shed 3 bases, J shed 0 bases, and the junction held 7 bases outside the gene matches. The CDR3 loop is CSVEEDRHTNTGELFF. For the CDR3, the DNA is TGCAGCGTTGAGGAGGACAGGCATACGAACACCGGGGAGCTGTTTTTT.

The chain combines TRBV20-1 with TRBJ2-7; no definite D call. CDR1 and CDR2 (germline): DFQATT, SNEGSKA (reference sequence). The V gene lost 5 bases and the J gene lost 3 bases, with 14 bases spanning the gap. This CDR3 contains 13 residues. The CDR3 loop is CSAQPVNIYEQYF. CDR3 bases: TGCAGTGCTCAACCTGTAAACATCTACGAGCAGTACTTC.

This sequence joins TRBV6-2 or TRBV6-3 and TRBJ2-3, with no clear D. The CDR3 has 17 amino acids. Germline lookup yields CDR1 MNHEY and CDR2 SVGEGT. Trimming cost V 7 bases and J 1 base, with 21 bases left between them. The CDR3, as DNA: TGTGCCAGCACGGCACTCGTACTTAGCATTGGCACAGATACGCAGTATTTT. Residues: CASTALVLSIGTDTQYF.

The chain employs TRBV3-1 and TRBJ2-1; TRBD2 aligns across 9 bases. With 4 bases clipped from V and 4 bases from J, the junction kept 5 bases outside the gene matches. This CDR3 comprises 15 residues. Germline V gene lookup returns CDR1 LGHDT and CDR2 YNNKEL (reference sequence). CDR3 sequence: CASSPSGMFYNEQFF. The CDR3 region has the DNA TGTGCCAGCAGCCCTAGCGGGATGTTTTACAATGAGCAGTTCTTC.